These T cell receptor beta chains were read from a single sample in a study of T-cell memory formation after mild COVID-19. TCRdb processed the 5' RACE reads anew with MiXCR; each CDR3 protein has one entry. The data show fewer than 350,000 distinct CDR3 sequences, roughly 15% seen once. Sequenced sample: PBMCs or a T cell subset sorted from them (not recorded which). These receptors originate from a man aged 18 to 29 who had mild COVID-19 (a few samples of this study predate the infection). Cell type and time point are not known. CDR3s include the opening cysteine and the closing phenylalanine or tryptophan. A D gene is named only where the DNA matches it firmly. Clone size is given for some rows only: seen once, a few or many times, or a class if the clone is expanded.

NA	TRBJ2-1	TRBV20-1	few	12	TGCAGTGCTAGAGGTTCGTTCAATGAGCAGTTCTTC	CSARGSFNEQFF
TRBD2	TRBJ2-5	TRBV12-3/TRBV12-4	few	16	TGTGCCAGCAGTCTAGGACTAGCGGGCAGCCAAGAGACCCAGTACTTC	CASSLGLAGSQETQYF
NA	TRBJ1-2	TRBV29-1	few	14	TGCAGCGTTGAAGACCGAACAGGGATCTATGGCTACACCTTC	CSVEDRTGIYGYTF
NA	TRBJ2-6	TRBV12-3/TRBV12-4	few	15	TGTGCCAGCAGTTTCGTAGGGACTGGGGCCAACGTCCTGACTTTC	CASSFVGTGANVLTF
TRBD1	TRBJ2-3	TRBV20-1	few	16	TGCAGTGCTACCCTTCCTGGCAGGGGGCAGGCAGATACGCAGTATTTT	CSATLPGRGQADTQYF
NA	TRBJ2-4	TRBV6-2/TRBV6-3	many	16	TGTGCCAGCACCCAGCAAGCCGGTGGGAGCCAAAACATTCAGTACTTC	CASTQQAGGSQNIQYF
TRBD2	TRBJ2-3	TRBV20-1	NA	15	TGCAGTGCTAACCGTGCTAGCGGGGGTTTGGATACGCAGTATTTT	CSANRASGGLDTQYF
TRBD1	TRBJ2-5	TRBV4-1	NA	15	TGCGCCAGCAGCCGGAACAGGGGGGCAGAAGAGACCCAGTACTTC	CASSRNRGAEETQYF
NA	TRBJ1-6	TRBV3-1	NA	14	TGTGCCAGCAGGTTAGGAGCGGGGAATTCACCCATCCACTTT	CASRLGAGNSPIHF
NA	TRBJ2-7	TRBV12-3/TRBV12-4	NA	14	TGTGCCAGCAGTTTTAGGGCAGAGATTTTCGAGCAGTACTTC	CASSFRAEIFEQYF
NA	TRBJ1-2	TRBV9	few	15	TGTGCCAGCAGCGTCGGACCGATAGCTAACTATGGCTACACCTTC	CASSVGPIANYGYTF